A single sample gave rise to the 18 T cell receptor beta chains below, sequenced in a study of blood T cells in healthy people across ages. Together with a sample-barcoded 5' primer, a J-beta primer mix was included in a second PCR lasting about 7 to 11 cycles. TCRdb independently ran MiXCR on the 5' RACE reads; one entry per CDR3 protein. The sample holds 800,000 to 950,000 distinct CDR3 sequences, approximately 49% seen once. The specimen sequenced was blood. Receptors originate from a man aged 30 to 39 in good health.

This rearrangement joins TRBV10-1 to TRBJ1-2, with 10 bases that match TRBD1. V shed 5 bases and J 1 base; nucleotides not matched to a gene: 13. Germline V CDR1 and CDR2: WNHNN, SYGVQD (reference sequence). The CDR3 covers 18 residues. This CDR3 reads CASSRTGQGYGFNYGYTF. The CDR3 DNA is TGCGCCAGCAGTAGAACGGGACAGGGGTACGGATTTAACTATGGCTACACCTTC.

Details on this clonotype: A much larger clone is a single base away; this may be a read error. CDR3 in amino acids: CASGLAEYNERFF. For the CDR3, the DNA is TGTGCTTCCGGACTAGCGGAATACAATGAGCGGTTCTTC. The chain recombines TRBV30 with TRBJ2-1; 10 nucleotides match TRBD2. Germline V gene lookup returns CDR1 GTSNPN and CDR2 SVGIG (reference sequence). The CDR3 spans 13 residues.

The rearrangement links TRBV7-3 to TRBJ2-3; D may be TRBD2 (5 bases). V was shortened by 3 bases and J by 6 bases, with 10 bases between the two germline ends. The CDR3 length is 13 residues. CDR1 and CDR2 (germline): SGHTA, FQGTGA. The CDR3 DNA reads TGTGCCAGCAGCTTTACGGGAAAGGATACGCAGTATTTT. It specifies CASSFTGKDTQYF. The variable domain in full, completed from reference TRBV7-3 and TRBJ2-3, reads GAGVSQTPSNKVTEKGKYVELRCDPISGHTALYWYRQSLGQGPEFLIYFQGTGAADDSGLPNDRFFAVRPEGSVSTLKIQRTERGDSAVYLCASSFTGKDTQYFGPGTRLTVL.

This clonotype showed up just a few times. This chain joins TRBV7-9 and TRBJ1-4; tentative D call: TRBD1 (5 bases). The CDR3 spans 16 residues. The V end lost 5 bases, the J end lost 5 bases, and 18 bases lay between the germline ends. Germline loops: CDR1 SEHNR, CDR2 FQNEAQ (reference sequence). CDR3 coding DNA: TGTGCCAGCAGCCAGTGGGGATGGGACTCGAATGAAAAACTGTTTTTT. It translates to CASSQWGWDSNEKLFF.

The chain joins TRBV10-3 to TRBJ2-7; perhaps TRBD2 as D (6 bases). V was trimmed by 2 bases and J by 0 bases, leaving 14 bases between them. This CDR3 comprises 16 residues. CDR1 and CDR2 from the germline V gene are ENHRY and SYGVKD. Written as DNA, the CDR3 is TGTGCCATCAGTGAGGTGGGCAGGGAGGCCTCCTACGAGCAGTACTTC. Translation gives CAISEVGREASYEQYF.

DNA of the CDR3: TGTGCCAGCAGTGAGTCCTCAGATACGCAGTATTTT. It yields the protein CASSESSDTQYF. The chain uses TRBV2 and TRBJ2-3; the D is unclear. The V end was cut by 3 bases, the J end by 4 bases, with 5 bases between. This CDR3 is built from 12 residues. Germline loops: CDR1 SNHLY, CDR2 FYNNEI.

The chain employs TRBV6-2 or TRBV6-3 and TRBJ1-6; D gene unclear. Looked up from germline, CDR1 is MNHEY and CDR2 is SVGEGT. This CDR3 region has 15 residues. Trimming left V 7 bases short and J 5 bases short, with 15 bases between. This CDR3 reads CASTMDSRDNSPLHF. The CDR3 nucleotides read TGTGCCAGCACCATGGACTCTCGCGATAATTCACCCCTCCACTTT.

V is TRBV25-1 and J is TRBJ1-2; no firm D call. The CDR3 runs to 17 residues. Germline values: CDR1 MGHDK, CDR2 SYGVNS. The V gene lost 1 base and the J gene lost 1 base, with 16 bases spanning the gap. CDR3 DNA: TGTGCCAGCAGTGAATCCCTGCTAGGGCCAAATAACTATGGCTACACCTTC. Translated: CASSESLLGPNNYGYTF.

This clonotype was found a few times. The rearrangement joins TRBV7-2 to TRBJ2-7; TRBD1 matches 10 bases. The junction had 6 bases not matched to a gene; V was cut back by 6 bases and J by 1 base. This CDR3 spans 15 amino acids. Per the germline V gene, CDR1 is SGHTA and CDR2 is FQGNSA. DNA of the CDR3: TGTGCCAGCAGAGATCCGGGACAGGGGTCCTACGAGCAGTACTTC. Its protein is CASRDPGQGSYEQYF.

The gene calls are TRBV12-3 or TRBV12-4 and TRBJ2-7, with a tentative D call TRBD1 (5 bases). CDR3 length: 16 amino acids. V was trimmed by 6 bases and J by 0 bases, leaving 18 bases between them. CDR3 residues: CASSDIQVLSSYEQYF. The CDR3 DNA is TGTGCCAGCAGCGATATACAGGTCCTTAGCTCCTACGAGCAGTACTTC.

On this clonotype itself: An end of the junction differs from the germline gene, which may be a read error. The chain has TRBV7-9 and TRBJ2-1, with D possibly matching TRBD1 (5 bases). Germline-derived CDR1 and CDR2 are SEHNR and FQNEAQ (reference sequence). The CDR3 is 15 amino acids. CDR3 nucleotide sequence: TGTGCCAGCAACTTAGGGCCAGGACACGAAGAGTTGCAGTTCTTC. This translates into CASNLGPGHEELQFF. The entire variable domain, with the rest obtained from reference TRBV7-9 and TRBJ2-1, is as follows: DTGVSQNPRHKITKRGQNVTFRCDPISEHNRLYWYRQTLGQGPEFLTYFQNEAQLEKSRLLSDRFSAERPKGSFSTLEIQRTEQGDSAMYLCASNLGPGHEELQFFGPGTRLTVL.

V is TRBV6-2 or TRBV6-3 and J is TRBJ2-7; D tentatively fits TRBD1 or TRBD2 (5 bases each). V lost 2 bases, J lost 0 bases, and 20 bases lay in between. The CDR3 extends over 18 amino acids. The germline gives CDR1 MNHEY, CDR2 SVGEGT. DNA for the CDR3: TGTGCCAGCAGTTACGAGGGCAGGGAAGGCCTCTACTCCTACGAGCAGTACTTC. Protein: CASSYEGREGLYSYEQYF.

This clonotype was counted a few times. The CDR3 DNA reads TGTGCCAGCAGTTTCTCCGACGATAGCAATCAGCCCCAGCATTTT. It specifies CASSFSDDSNQPQHF. The V gene is TRBV28, the J gene TRBJ1-5; D ambiguous. Germline CDR1 reads MDHEN; CDR2 reads SYDVKM. This CDR3 region has 15 residues. With 3 bases removed from V and 0 bases from J, the gap between germline ends came to 9 bases.

In the case of this clonotype: A read error may explain this, as a much larger clone is one base away. The chain carries TRBV6-5 and TRBJ2-4; 8 positions agree with TRBD1. Near its end, the DNA agrees better with TRBJ2-7, so the J call may be wrong. The CDR3 loop spans 13 amino acids. Per germline, CDR1 MNHEY and CDR2 SVGAGI. The CDR3 region is CANRNRGRGEQYF. The CDR3 DNA is TGTGCCAACAGAAACAGGGGGAGAGGCGAGCAGTACTTC.

The CDR3 region is CASSEWIGSYEQYF. CDR3 nucleotides: TGTGCCAGCAGTGAATGGATTGGTTCCTACGAGCAGTACTTC. The J gene is TRBJ2-7, the V gene TRBV25-1, with D unclear. The length of the CDR3 is 14 residues. The germline gives CDR1 MGHDK, CDR2 SYGVNS. Trimming stripped 1 base from V and 1 base from J, with 8 bases between.

This clonotype came up a few times. CDR3 protein: CASSPSVQQGRSYNEQFF. The CDR3 DNA reads as TGTGCCAGCAGCCCCTCGGTTCAACAGGGGAGAAGCTACAATGAGCAGTTCTTC. The rearrangement links TRBV7-9 to TRBJ2-1, with TRBD1 matching 7 bases. Per germline, CDR1 SEHNR and CDR2 FQNEAQ (reference sequence). The V and J ends lost 5 bases and 3 bases, in that order; junction bases with no gene match: 16. This CDR3 spans 18 amino acids.

This clonotype was recorded many times. V and J are TRBV15 and TRBJ1-4, with a possible D match to TRBD1 (5 bases). The CDR3 spans 14 residues. Trimming removed 5 bases at V and 5 bases at J, with 12 bases between. Germline CDR1 and CDR2: LNHNV and YYDKDF (reference sequence). The CDR3 loop reads CATSPGRENEKLFF. The DNA for the CDR3 is TGTGCCACCAGCCCCGGCAGGGAAAATGAAAAACTGTTTTTT.

The chain links TRBV9 to TRBJ2-5; 8 positions agree with TRBD1. The tail of the sequence fits TRBJ2-7 better, so the J call may be wrong. Germline V lookup: CDR1 SGDLS, CDR2 YYNGEE. The CDR3 runs to 14 residues. The CDR3 DNA sequence: TGTGCCAGCAGCGAAGGACAGGGTCAAAGCGAGCAGTACTTC. Amino acids: CASSEGQGQSEQYF.